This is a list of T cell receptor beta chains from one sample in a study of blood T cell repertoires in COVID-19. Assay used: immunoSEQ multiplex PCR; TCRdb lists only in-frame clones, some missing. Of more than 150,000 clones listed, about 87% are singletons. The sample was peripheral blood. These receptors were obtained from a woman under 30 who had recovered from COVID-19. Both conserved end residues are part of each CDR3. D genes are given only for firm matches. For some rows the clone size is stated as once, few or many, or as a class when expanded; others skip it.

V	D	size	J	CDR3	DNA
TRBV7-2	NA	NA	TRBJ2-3	CASSSLGGLQYTDTQYF	TGTGCCAGCAGCTCCCTCGGGGGGCTCCAATACACAGATACGCAGTATTTT
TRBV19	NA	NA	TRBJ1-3	CATLGVQPFSGNTIYF	TGTGCCACCCTCGGGGTCCAGCCCTTCTCTGGAAACACCATATATTTT
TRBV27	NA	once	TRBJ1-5	CASSLTDPGGFGQPQHF	TGTGCCAGCAGTTTAACGGACCCCGGCGGGTTTGGGCAGCCCCAGCATTTT
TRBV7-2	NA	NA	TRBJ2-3	CASSSYSSTHTDTQYF	TGTGCCAGCAGCTCTTACTCGAGCACGCACACAGATACGCAGTATTTT
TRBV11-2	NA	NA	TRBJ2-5	CASSPSTGGETQYF	TGTGCCAGCAGCCCATCGACAGGCGGAGAGACCCAGTACTTC
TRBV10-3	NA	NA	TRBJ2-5	CAIGGIYQETQYF	TGTGCCATCGGCGGGATTTACCAAGAGACCCAGTACTTC
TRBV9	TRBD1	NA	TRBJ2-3	CASSVATGGTDTQYF	TGTGCCAGCAGCGTAGCTACAGGGGGCACAGATACGCAGTATTTT
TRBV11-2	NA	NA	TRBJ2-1	CASSSPGGSGYSYNEQFF	TGTGCCAGCAGCTCTCCAGGTGGTAGCGGATACTCCTACAATGAGCAGTTCTTC
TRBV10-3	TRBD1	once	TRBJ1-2	CAIRGQGGVGYTF	TGTGCCATCAGGGGACAGGGTGGCGTTGGCTACACCTTC
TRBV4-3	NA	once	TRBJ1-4	CASSQGSRGWATNEKLFF	TGCGCCAGCAGCCAAGGTAGCAGGGGCTGGGCAACTAATGAAAAACTGTTTTTT
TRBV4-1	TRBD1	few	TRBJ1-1	CASSLRTGLLGMNTEAFF	TGCGCCAGCAGCCTCCGGACAGGACTCTTGGGGATGAACACTGAAGCTTTCTTT
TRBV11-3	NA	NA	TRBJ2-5	CASSLGLLETQYF	TGTGCCAGCAGCTTAGGGCTCCTGGAGACCCAGTACTTC
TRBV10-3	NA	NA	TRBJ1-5	CAIKAGTLSNQPQHF	TGTGCCATCAAGGCCGGGACACTTAGCAATCAGCCCCAGCATTTT
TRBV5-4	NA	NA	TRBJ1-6	CASSQASGHNSPLHF	TGTGCCAGCAGCCAGGCTTCCGGTCATAATTCACCCCTCCACTTT
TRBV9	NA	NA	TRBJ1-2	CASSSNYGYTF	TGTGCCAGCAGCTCAAACTATGGCTACACCTTC
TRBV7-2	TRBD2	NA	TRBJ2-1	CASSFLAGHYNEQFF	TGTGCCAGCAGCTTCCTAGCGGGGCACTACAATGAGCAGTTCTTC
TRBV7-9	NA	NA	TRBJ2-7	CASSSRDSREQYF	TGTGCCAGCAGCTCGCGGGACAGCCGGGAGCAGTACTTC
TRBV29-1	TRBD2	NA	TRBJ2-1	CSVASLDSGRRSYNEQFF	TGCAGCGTCGCCTCCCTGGACAGCGGGAGAAGGTCCTACAATGAGCAGTTCTTC
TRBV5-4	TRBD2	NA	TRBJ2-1	CASSLWGGDPYNEQFF	TGTGCCAGCAGCTTATGGGGAGGGGACCCTTACAATGAGCAGTTCTTC
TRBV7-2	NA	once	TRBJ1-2	CASSLEVGTYGYTF	TGTGCCAGCAGCTTAGAGGTGGGCACCTATGGCTACACCTTC
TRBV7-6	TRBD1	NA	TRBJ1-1	CASSTRTGLNTEAFF	TGTGCCAGCAGCACCCGGACAGGCCTGAACACTGAAGCTTTCTTT
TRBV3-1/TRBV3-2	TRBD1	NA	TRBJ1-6	CASSFRQGINSPLHF	TGTGCCAGCAGCTTCCGACAGGGCATTAATTCACCCCTCCACTTT
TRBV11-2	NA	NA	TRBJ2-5	CASSLDRGWETQYF	TGTGCCAGCAGCTTAGATCGGGGGTGGGAGACCCAGTACTTC
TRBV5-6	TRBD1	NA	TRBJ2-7	CASSIQDRDSNEQYF	TGTGCCAGCAGCATTCAGGACAGGGACTCCAACGAGCAGTACTTC
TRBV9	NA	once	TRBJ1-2	CASSVGQSTWNGYTF	TGTGCCAGCAGCGTTGGACAGAGCACTTGGAATGGCTACACCTTC
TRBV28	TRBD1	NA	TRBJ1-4	CASRKPGGAWEKLFF	TGTGCCAGCAGGAAGCCAGGGGGCGCCTGGGAAAAACTGTTTTTT
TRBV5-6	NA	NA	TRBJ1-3	CASSLGGTGNTIYF	TGTGCCAGCAGCCTGGGAGGGACTGGAAACACCATATATTTT
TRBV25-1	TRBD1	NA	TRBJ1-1	CASSELRQGAKAFF	TGTGCCAGCAGTGAATTACGACAGGGGGCAAAAGCTTTCTTT
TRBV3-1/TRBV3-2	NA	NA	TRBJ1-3	CASSARGGSGNTIYF	TGTGCCAGCAGCGCGAGGGGAGGCTCTGGAAACACCATATATTTT
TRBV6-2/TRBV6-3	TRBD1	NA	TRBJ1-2	CASSYPGQSYGYTF	TGTGCCAGCAGTTACCCGGGACAGTCATATGGCTACACCTTC
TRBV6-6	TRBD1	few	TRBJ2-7	CASSSDRGRDEQYF	TGTGCCAGCAGTTCTGACAGGGGAAGGGACGAGCAGTACTTC
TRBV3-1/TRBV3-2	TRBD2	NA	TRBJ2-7	CASSRSGGSYEQYF	TGTGCCAGCAGCAGGAGCGGGGGGTCCTACGAGCAGTACTTC
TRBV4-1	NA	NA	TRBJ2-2	CASRAGQITGELFF	TGCGCCAGCAGAGCAGGACAGATCACCGGGGAGCTGTTTTTT
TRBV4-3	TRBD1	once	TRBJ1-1	CASSQDQGVMGTEAFF	TGCGCCAGCAGCCAAGATCAGGGGGTTATGGGGACTGAAGCTTTCTTT
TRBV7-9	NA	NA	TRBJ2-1	CASQALSGDNEQFF	TGTGCCTCGCAGGCTCTATCCGGCGACAATGAGCAGTTCTTC
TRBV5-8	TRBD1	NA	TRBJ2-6	CASSLGQGNSGANVLTF	TGTGCCAGCAGCTTGGGACAGGGAAACTCTGGGGCCAACGTCCTGACTTTC
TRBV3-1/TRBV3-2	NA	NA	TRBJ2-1	CASSQEMAGWNEQFF	TGTGCCAGCAGCCAAGAAATGGCAGGGTGGAATGAGCAGTTCTTC
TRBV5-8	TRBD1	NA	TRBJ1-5	CASSATGTGGSNQPQHF	TGTGCCAGCAGCGCGACCGGGACAGGGGGTAGCAATCAGCCCCAGCATTTT
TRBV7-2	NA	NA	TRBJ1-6	CASSLGQRNNSPLHF	TGTGCCAGCAGCTTAGGACAGCGAAATAATTCACCCCTCCACTTT
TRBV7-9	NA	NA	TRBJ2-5	CASSLLGQRSQETQYF	TGTGCCAGCAGCTTATTGGGGCAGAGGAGTCAAGAGACCCAGTACTTC
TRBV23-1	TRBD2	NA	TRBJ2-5	CASIGSGGEKETQYF	TGCGCCAGCATTGGTAGCGGGGGGGAAAAAGAGACCCAGTACTTC
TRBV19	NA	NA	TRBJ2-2	CASSRMFTGELFF	TGTGCCAGTAGTCGTATGTTCACCGGGGAGCTGTTTTTT
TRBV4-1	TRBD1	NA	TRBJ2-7	CASSQRGDSTSYEQYF	TGCGCCAGCAGCCAAAGAGGGGACAGCACCTCCTACGAGCAGTACTTC
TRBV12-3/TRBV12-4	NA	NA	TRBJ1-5	CTSTLSGNQPQHF	TGTACCAGCACTCTCAGTGGCAATCAGCCCCAGCATTTT
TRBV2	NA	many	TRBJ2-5	CASSELADQETQYF	TGTGCCAGCAGTGAGTTAGCGGACCAAGAGACCCAGTACTTC
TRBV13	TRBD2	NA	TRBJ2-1	CASSPRGGAPYNEQFF	TGTGCCAGCAGCCCACGCGGGGGGGCCCCATACAATGAGCAGTTCTTC
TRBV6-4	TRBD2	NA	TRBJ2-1	CASSSGTSGNEQFF	TGTGCCAGCAGTTCCGGGACTAGCGGTAATGAGCAGTTCTTC
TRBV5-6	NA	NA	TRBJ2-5	CASSLPVVQETQYF	TGTGCCAGCAGCTTGCCGGTAGTTCAAGAGACCCAGTACTTC
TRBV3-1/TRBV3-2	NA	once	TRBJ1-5	CASSQDSTGLGNQPQHF	TGTGCCAGCAGCCAAGACTCTACAGGGCTTGGCAATCAGCCCCAGCATTTT
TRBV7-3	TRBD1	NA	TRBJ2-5	CASSPDEGRGRETQYF	TGTGCCAGCAGCCCCGACGAGGGCAGGGGGCGCGAGACCCAGTACTTC
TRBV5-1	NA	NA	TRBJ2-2	CASSPRADGRTGELFF	TGCGCCAGCAGCCCGAGGGCAGATGGTCGCACCGGGGAGCTGTTTTTT